The 21 T cell receptor beta chains given below trace back to one sample, sequenced in a study of blood T cell repertoires in COVID-19. Clones were read by immunoSEQ multiplex PCR, and TCRdb kept only the in-frame ones, dropping some. The table includes about 240,000 clones, about 81% detected once. The sequencing sample was made of peripheral blood. Source of these receptors: a woman aged 55-69 years with active or convalescent COVID-19.

This clone has only one observation. The chain uses TRBV10-3 and TRBJ1-1; 7 bases line up with TRBD1. Looked up from germline, CDR1 is ENHRY and CDR2 is SYGVKD. The CDR3 has 13 residues. The junction had 4 bases not matched to a gene; V was cut back by 0 bases and J by 9 bases. DNA for the CDR3: TGTGCCATCAGTGAGTCTGGGACAGTGAAAGCTTTCTTT. Protein sequence: CAISESGTVKAFF.

The rearrangement uses TRBV2 and TRBJ1-6; weak D call: TRBD1 (5 bases). The CDR3 is 14 residues long. Germline V gives CDR1 SNHLY, CDR2 FYNNEI. Trimming took 8 bases from V and 4 from J, leaving 12 bases between them. The CDR3 region has the DNA TGTGCCAGCGTGGGGCCCCAATATAATTCACCCCTCCACTTT. Translated, it gives CASVGPQYNSPLHF.

This chain uses TRBV4-1 with TRBJ2-7; 9 bases map to TRBD1. Germline CDR1 MGHRA, CDR2 YSYEKL. Trimming at V came to 4 bases and at J to 2 bases, leaving 6 bases not matched to a gene. The CDR3 is made up of 15 amino acids. Here the CDR3 DNA reads TGCGCCAGCAGCCCCGGACAGGGGCCAACCTACGAGCAGTACTTC. Its protein product is CASSPGQGPTYEQYF.

The chain couples TRBV25-1 to TRBJ1-2; 8 positions match TRBD1. This CDR3 region has 14 residues. V trimming: 8 bases; J trimming: 3 bases; junction bases outside the gene matches: 8. Looked up from germline, CDR1 is MGHDK and CDR2 is SYGVNS. The CDR3 loop reads CASGQGGSYYGYTF. The DNA of the CDR3 is TGTGCCAGCGGACAGGGAGGATCCTACTATGGCTACACCTTC.

J is TRBJ1-2 and V is TRBV19, with 8 bases that match TRBD1. CDR1 and CDR2 (germline): LNHDA, SQIVND (reference sequence). The CDR3 loop spans 17 amino acids. J lost 4 bases, V lost 3 bases, and 13 bases had no gene match. For the CDR3, the DNA is TGTGCCAGTAGTATGACAGGGGAAGCACCCTTGAGCTATGGCTACACCTTC. Translating gives CASSMTGEAPLSYGYTF.

V and J are TRBV7-3 and TRBJ2-1, with D tentatively TRBD2 (7 bases). Between the trimmed V and J ends, which lost 3 bases and 7 bases, there was a span of 16 bases. Germline V lookup: CDR1 SGHTA, CDR2 FQGTGA. This CDR3 contains 15 residues. The CDR3 sequence: CASSLTWGGQNEQFF. The CDR3, as DNA: TGTGCCAGCAGCTTGACGTGGGGGGGCCAGAATGAGCAGTTCTTC.

In the case of this clone: Additional DNA sequences in this sample encode the identical CDR3. V gene TRBV7-2 combines with J gene TRBJ1-1; D not resolved. The germline V gene has CDR1 SGHTA and CDR2 FQGNSA. The CDR3 covers 13 residues. V was pared by 3 bases and J by 1 base, with 6 bases between. CDR3 sequence: CASSLTGNTEAFF. The CDR3 nucleotides are TGTGCCAGCAGCTTGACGGGGAACACTGAAGCTTTCTTT.

The CDR3 is CASSYGSGGSYGYTF. DNA for the CDR3: TGTGCCAGCAGTTACGGGTCAGGGGGATCTTATGGCTACACCTTC. The chain carries TRBV6-5 and TRBJ1-2; 7 bases align to TRBD1. Germline assignment: CDR1 MNHEY and CDR2 SVGAGI. J was trimmed by 5 bases and V by 2 bases; bases with no gene match: 8. The CDR3 length is 15 residues.

CDR3 region: CASSKTSGGADTGELFF. The DNA of the CDR3 is TGCGCCAGCAGCAAGACTAGCGGGGGGGCGGACACCGGGGAGCTGTTTTTT. The rearrangement uses TRBV5-1 and TRBJ2-2; 14 bases match TRBD2. CDR3 size: 17 residues. Trimming at V came to 4 bases and at J to 3 bases, leaving 5 bases not matched to a gene. Germline loops: CDR1 SGHRS, CDR2 YFSETQ.

The chain uses TRBV6-5 and TRBJ1-6; a weak D match, TRBD1 (5 bases). This CDR3 contains 15 residues. Trimming removed 5 bases at V and 10 bases at J, with 18 bases between. Germline values: CDR1 MNHEY, CDR2 SVGAGI. The CDR3 DNA follows: TGTGCCAGCAGTCGCGAGGAAGGGGCATCCTCACCCCTCCACTTT. Its translation: CASSREEGASSPLHF.

This sequence joins TRBV5-5 and TRBJ2-7; possibly TRBD2 for D (6 bases). The V gene's germline CDR1 is SGHKS and CDR2 YYEKEE (reference sequence). Trimming removed 4 bases at V and 3 bases at J, with 17 bases between. The CDR3 has 15 amino acids. The CDR3 DNA follows: TGTGCCAGCAGCGGTCGCGGGGAACGGAACTACGAGCAGTACTTC. This translates into CASSGRGERNYEQYF.

The V gene is TRBV4-3, the J gene TRBJ2-1; D might be TRBD1 (6 bases). Trimming pared 1 base from V and 7 bases from J, leaving 14 bases between. The CDR3 consists of 15 residues. Germline V lookup: CDR1 LGHNA, CDR2 YSLEER. CDR3 DNA sequence: TGCGCCAGCAGCCAAGGGTGGGGGCAATATAATGAGCAGTTCTTC. Its protein is CASSQGWGQYNEQFF.

This chain links TRBV18 with TRBJ1-3; a weak D match, TRBD1 (5 bases). CDR3 size: 18 residues. Germline V lookup: CDR1 KGHSH, CDR2 LQKENI. V dropped 3 bases and J dropped 0 bases, with 18 bases sitting between them. The CDR3 region is CASSPGLGQASSGNTIYF. CDR3 bases: TGTGCCAGCTCACCGGGTCTCGGACAAGCGAGCTCTGGAAACACCATATATTTT.

The sample holds one count of this clone. V usage is TRBV4-1 and J usage is TRBJ2-1, with 10 bases matching TRBD2. Germline CDR1 and CDR2: MGHRA and YSYEKL. This CDR3 is built from 16 residues. The ends lost 1 base at V and 5 bases at J; junction bases unmatched: 5. This CDR3 reads CASSQGIAGGHNEQFF. In DNA, the CDR3 is TGCGCCAGCAGCCAAGGAATAGCGGGGGGCCACAATGAGCAGTTCTTC.

There are a few counts of this clone. This chain links TRBV7-8 with TRBJ1-3, with 9 nucleotides matching TRBD1. The CDR3 contains 17 residues. Unmatched junction bases numbered 13, after V lost 5 bases and J lost 5 bases. Per the germline V gene, CDR1 is SGHVS and CDR2 is FQNEAQ. CDR3 sequence reads: CASSPTGQGNPRNTIYF. The CDR3 DNA follows: TGTGCCAGCAGCCCGACCGGACAGGGGAATCCTCGAAACACCATATATTTT.

The V gene is TRBV4-2, the J gene TRBJ1-5; D is undetermined. V shed 0 bases and J shed 7 bases, with 7 bases lying between them. The CDR3 totals 13 residues. CDR1 LGHNA and CDR2 YNFKEQ come from the germline V gene. Written as DNA, the CDR3 is TGTGCCAGCAGCCAAGATTCAGGCCAGCCCCAGCATTTT. It specifies CASSQDSGQPQHF.

This clone has a single count. This chain uses TRBV4-1 with TRBJ1-1; D is undetermined. With 1 base removed from V and 1 base from J, the gap between germline ends came to 10 bases. The CDR3 is 15 amino acids. The V gene's germline CDR1 is MGHRA and CDR2 YSYEKL. The CDR3 reads CASSQAFTENTEAFF. CDR3 bases: TGCGCCAGCAGCCAAGCCTTCACAGAGAACACTGAAGCTTTCTTT.

V is TRBV28 and J is TRBJ1-2; D remains ambiguous. The CDR3 sequence is 14 residues long. V lost 3 bases, J lost 4 bases, and 12 bases lay in between. Germline V gene sequence: CDR1 MDHEN, CDR2 SYDVKM. CDR3 DNA: TGTGCCAGCAGTTTCGGAGGTTCCCCCTATGGCTACACCTTC. Its translation: CASSFGGSPYGYTF.

This clone was seen only a few times. The V and J genes are TRBV5-1 and TRBJ1-4, with 8 bases that match TRBD1. The CDR3 consists of 14 residues. V lost 2 bases and J lost 7; bases outside the gene matches: 4. Per the germline V gene, CDR1 is SGHRS and CDR2 is YFSETQ. CDR3 bases: TGCGCCAGCAGCTTTGGACAGGGTGGTGAAAAACTGTTTTTT. This encodes CASSFGQGGEKLFF.

V usage is TRBV9 and J usage is TRBJ2-1; TRBD2 is a possible D gene (6 bases). The ends were cut back, 0 bases at V and 2 bases at J, with 9 bases in the middle. The germline gives CDR1 SGDLS, CDR2 YYNGEE. The CDR3 has 15 residues. CDR3 in amino acids: CASSVEGGPYNEQFF. The CDR3 nucleotides read TGTGCCAGCAGCGTAGAAGGAGGGCCCTACAATGAGCAGTTCTTC.

The genes are TRBV9 and TRBJ2-7, with 7 bases identical to TRBD2. Trimming at V came to 0 bases and at J to 5 bases, leaving 5 bases not matched to a gene. Germline CDR1 is SGDLS and CDR2 is YYNGEE. The CDR3 is made up of 14 amino acids. The CDR3 spells CASSVAWGGDEQYF. As DNA, the CDR3 is TGTGCCAGCAGCGTAGCTTGGGGGGGGGACGAGCAGTACTTC.